The entry below gives a single TCR beta chain sequence along with its context. Its matching antigen is unknown. This sample was taken from a study of shared clonotypes between healthy human individuals. The study's findings and limits: A limitation of the genetic and exposure-history diversity represented arose from few donors.

Over several immunoSEQ plates, each subset's genomic DNA was distributed in even portions. Ten immunoSEQ deep assay plates were used to sequence the DNA of unsorted PBMCs. In the original processing: ImmunoSEQ yielded junction-only sequences lacking quality scores, so filtering differed. Sequencing used immunoSEQ multiplex PCR; TCRdb keeps in-frame clones, though not all of them. V and J calls plus clone size are reproduced from that table; the DNA served to infer D and trimming. Among about half a million clones listed, approximately 80% were seen once. Between the trimmed V and J ends, which lost 5 bases and 3 bases, there was a span of 17 bases. CDR3 length: 15 residues. Germline CDR1 and CDR2: MDHEN and SYDVKM.

The chain employs TRBV28 and TRBJ2-7; a possible D gene is TRBD1 (5 bases). The specimen sequenced was PBMCs. This receptor was identified in a woman in her thirties or forties in good health. Some clones in this sample may be carry-over from other donors' samples. This CDR3 reads CASSVPGSSGYEQYF. In DNA, the CDR3 is TGTGCCAGCAGTGTACCAGGGTCTAGTGGCTACGAGCAGTACTTC.